One TCR beta chain is described in this entry. Using immunoSEQ multiplex PCR, the repertoire was profiled, and TCRdb retains in-frame clones only, with some absent. The sample has about 200,000 clones, around 94% seen once. This sample is part of a study of T cell responses to AZD1222 COVID-19 vaccine. The sequence came from an adult who received the MenACWY meningococcal vaccine as a control. Source: peripheral blood, taken 28 days after the second dose of the MenACWY control vaccine.

CDR3 sequence reads: CAISSSGGVNNQPQHF. The CDR3 nucleotides read TGTGCCATCAGTTCTTCCGGAGGGGTAAACAATCAGCCCCAGCATTTT. The chain uses TRBV10-3 and TRBJ1-5; tentative D call: TRBD1 (5 bases). CDR3 length: 16 amino acids. V was trimmed by 5 bases and J by 3 bases, leaving 17 bases between them. Germline V gene lookup returns CDR1 ENHRY and CDR2 SYGVKD.